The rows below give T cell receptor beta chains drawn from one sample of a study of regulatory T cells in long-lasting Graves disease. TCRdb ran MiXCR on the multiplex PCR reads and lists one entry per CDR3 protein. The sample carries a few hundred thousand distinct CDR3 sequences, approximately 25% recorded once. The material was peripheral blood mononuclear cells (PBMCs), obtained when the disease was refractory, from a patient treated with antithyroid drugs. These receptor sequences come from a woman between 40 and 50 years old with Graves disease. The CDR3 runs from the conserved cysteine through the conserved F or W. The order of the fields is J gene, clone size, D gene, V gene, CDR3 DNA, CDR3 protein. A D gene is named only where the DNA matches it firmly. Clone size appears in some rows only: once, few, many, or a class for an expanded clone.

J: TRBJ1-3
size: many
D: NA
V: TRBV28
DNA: TGTGCCAGCAGTTTCCATCCAGGGTCCTCTGGAAACACCATATATTTT
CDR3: CASSFHPGSSGNTIYF

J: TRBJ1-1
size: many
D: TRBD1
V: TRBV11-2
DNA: TGTGCCAGCAGCCTAGGGACAGCCCTTATGAACACTGAAGCTTTCTTT
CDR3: CASSLGTALMNTEAFF

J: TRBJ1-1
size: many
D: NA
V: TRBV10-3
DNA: TGTGCCATCGGGGATACAGGGGAAGCTTTCTTT
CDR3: CAIGDTGEAFF

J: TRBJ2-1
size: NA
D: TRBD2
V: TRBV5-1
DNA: TGCGCCAGCAGCTTGAGGGCCACGGGAGGGGGAAATGAGCAGTTCTTC
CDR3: CASSLRATGGGNEQFF

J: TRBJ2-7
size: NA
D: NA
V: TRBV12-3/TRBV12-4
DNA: TGTGCCAGCAGTGGGGTTGGGCAATACGAGCAGTACTTC
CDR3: CASSGVGQYEQYF

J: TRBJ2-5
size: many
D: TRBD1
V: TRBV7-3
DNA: TGTGCCAGCAGCGCAGGGACAGTCAGAGGGGAGACCCAGTACTTC
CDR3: CASSAGTVRGETQYF

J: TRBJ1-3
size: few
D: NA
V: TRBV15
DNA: TGTGCCACCAGCAGAGATGTCGCCACTGGAAACACCATATATTTT
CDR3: CATSRDVATGNTIYF

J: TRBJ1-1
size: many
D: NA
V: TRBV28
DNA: TGTGCCAGCAGTTGGGGCAGGAGAAAGAACACTGAAGCTTTCTTT
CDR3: CASSWGRRKNTEAFF

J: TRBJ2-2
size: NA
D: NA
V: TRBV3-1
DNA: TGTGCCAGCAACCAAGGGGGGTGGATGACCGGGGAGCTGTTTTTT
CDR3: CASNQGGWMTGELFF

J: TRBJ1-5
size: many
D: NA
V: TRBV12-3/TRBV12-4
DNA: TGTGCCAGCAGTTTTTCCCTCCCTTACAGGATCTCAGGTCAGCCCCAGCATTTT
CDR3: CASSFSLPYRISGQPQHF

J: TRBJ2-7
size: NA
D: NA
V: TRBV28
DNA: TGTGCCAGCAGCTTATCGGCCAGACGCTTCTACGAGCAGTACTTC
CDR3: CASSLSARRFYEQYF

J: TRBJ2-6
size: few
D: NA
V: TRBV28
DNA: TGTGCCAGCAGTTTTAGGGGACCCCTCTCTGGGGCCAACGTCCTGACTTTC
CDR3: CASSFRGPLSGANVLTF

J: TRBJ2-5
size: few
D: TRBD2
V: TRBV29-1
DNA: TGCAGCGTTGCGGGGGCTAGCGGGGGGGGTACGATCGGGGAGACCCAGTACTTC
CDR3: CSVAGASGGGTIGETQYF

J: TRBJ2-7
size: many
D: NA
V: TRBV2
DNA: TGTGCCAGCAGCCGAGACAGAACGAGCTCCTACGAGCAGTACTTC
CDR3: CASSRDRTSSYEQYF

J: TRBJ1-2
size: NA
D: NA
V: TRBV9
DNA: TGTGCCAGCAGCGTCCTAACAGGGCCGAACTATGGCTACACCTTC
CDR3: CASSVLTGPNYGYTF

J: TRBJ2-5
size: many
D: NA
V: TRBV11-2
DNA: TGTGCCAGCAGCGGTTTAGTGAGGCAAGAGACCCAGTACTTC
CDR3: CASSGLVRQETQYF

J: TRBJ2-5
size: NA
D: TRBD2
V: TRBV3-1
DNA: TGTGCCAGCAGCCAAGATCTTGCAGCGGGAGTCGGAGAGACCCAGTACTTC
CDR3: CASSQDLAAGVGETQYF

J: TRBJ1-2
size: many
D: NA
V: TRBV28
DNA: TGTGCCAGCAGCCCCACCGGGGTTAAGAACTATGGCTACACCTTC
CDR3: CASSPTGVKNYGYTF

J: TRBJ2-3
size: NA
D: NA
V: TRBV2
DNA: TGTGCCAGCAGTGAAGATCCAGGAGACCTGGGTGATACGCAGTATTTT
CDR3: CASSEDPGDLGDTQYF

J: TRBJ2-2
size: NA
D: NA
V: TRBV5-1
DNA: TGCGCCAGCAGCCTAGGGGACATGAACACCGGGGAGCTGTTTTTT
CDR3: CASSLGDMNTGELFF

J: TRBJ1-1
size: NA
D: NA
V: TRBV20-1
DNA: TGCAGTGCGACTTTCAACACTGAAGCTTTCTTT
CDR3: CSATFNTEAFF

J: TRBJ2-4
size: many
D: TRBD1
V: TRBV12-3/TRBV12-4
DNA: TGTGCCAGCAGTACCCGACTGGACAGGGGTACCAAAAACATTCAGTACTTC
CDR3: CASSTRLDRGTKNIQYF

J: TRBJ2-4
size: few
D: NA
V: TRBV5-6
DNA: TGTGCCAGCAGCTTCCCGGGACATAGTCCCAACATTCAGTACTTC
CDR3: CASSFPGHSPNIQYF

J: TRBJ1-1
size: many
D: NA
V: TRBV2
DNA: TGTGCCACCGATCTACAGGGCGTCGGCACTGAAGCTTTCTTT
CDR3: CATDLQGVGTEAFF

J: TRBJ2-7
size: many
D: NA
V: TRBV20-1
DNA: TGCAGTGCCAGTGGGGGACCTTCCTACGAGCAGTACTTC
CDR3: CSASGGPSYEQYF

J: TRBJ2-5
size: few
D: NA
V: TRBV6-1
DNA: TGTGCCAGCAGGAAGACAAGACTAGTTCAGTTCGGAGAGACCCAGTACTTC
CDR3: CASRKTRLVQFGETQYF

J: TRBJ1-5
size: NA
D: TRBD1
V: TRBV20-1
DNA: TGCAGTGCTAATACGGAAGGGACAGGCCAGCCCCAGCATTTT
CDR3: CSANTEGTGQPQHF

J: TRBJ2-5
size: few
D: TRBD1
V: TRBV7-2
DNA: TGTGCCAGCAGCTTAGAAGGACAGGGGGCTTGGGAGACCCAGTACTTC
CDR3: CASSLEGQGAWETQYF

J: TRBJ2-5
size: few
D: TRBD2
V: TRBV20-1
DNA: TGCAGTGCCCCTAGGGCGGGAGATGAGCGTGGGACCCAGTACTTC
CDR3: CSAPRAGDERGTQYF

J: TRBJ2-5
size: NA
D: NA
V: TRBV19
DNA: TGTGCCAGTAGTATATTCCAGGGAAAAGAGACCCAGTACTTC
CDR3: CASSIFQGKETQYF

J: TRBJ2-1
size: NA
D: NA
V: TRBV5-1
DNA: TGCGCCAGCAGTCCCTGGCGGAGCCTTGCGTCCAATGAGCAGTTCTTC
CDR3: CASSPWRSLASNEQFF

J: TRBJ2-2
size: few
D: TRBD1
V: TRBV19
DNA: TGTGCCAGTAGTAAAGGACAGGGGGTCGGGGAGCTGTTTTTT
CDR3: CASSKGQGVGELFF

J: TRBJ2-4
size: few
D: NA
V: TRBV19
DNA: TGTGCCAGTAGTATCTGGATGACTGGAGAAAACATTCAGTACTTC
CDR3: CASSIWMTGENIQYF

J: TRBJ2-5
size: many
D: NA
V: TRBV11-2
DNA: TGTGCCAGCACCCCCGGCTACCAAGAGAGGGAGACCCAGTACTTC
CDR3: CASTPGYQERETQYF

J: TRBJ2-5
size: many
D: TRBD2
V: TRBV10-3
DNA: TGTGCCATCAGTGAGGAGCGGGAACGAGAGACCCAGTACTTC
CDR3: CAISEERERETQYF

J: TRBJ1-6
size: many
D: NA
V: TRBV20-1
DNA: TGCAGTGCTAGAGGGATCTACAGCTATAATTCACCCCTCCACTTT
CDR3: CSARGIYSYNSPLHF

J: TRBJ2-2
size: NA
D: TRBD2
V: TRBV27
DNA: TGTGCCGGACACGGGACTAGCGGGAGACGGCGCACCGGGGAGCTGTTTTTT
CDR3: CAGHGTSGRRRTGELFF

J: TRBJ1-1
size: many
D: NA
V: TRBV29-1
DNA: TGCAGCGTTGAAAGGGGGGACACTGAAGCTTTCTTT
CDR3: CSVERGDTEAFF

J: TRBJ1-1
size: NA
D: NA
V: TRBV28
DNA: TGTGCCAGCAGTTTATTGGGCATTAGGAATGCTGAAGCTTTCTTT
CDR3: CASSLLGIRNAEAFF

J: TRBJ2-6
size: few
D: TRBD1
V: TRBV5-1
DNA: TGCGCCAGCAGCGGTGGACAGGGTGAAAGCTCTGGGGCCAACGTCCTGACTTTC
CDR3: CASSGGQGESSGANVLTF

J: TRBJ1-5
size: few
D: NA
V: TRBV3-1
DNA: TGTGCCAGCAGCCCTGCCGGAGGGGGGCCAAATCAGCCCCAGCATTTT
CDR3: CASSPAGGGPNQPQHF

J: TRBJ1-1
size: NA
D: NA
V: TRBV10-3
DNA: TGTGCCATCAGTGGACTGGAAAACACTGAAGCTTTCTTT
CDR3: CAISGLENTEAFF

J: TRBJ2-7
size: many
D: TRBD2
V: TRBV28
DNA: TGTGCCAGCGGGAAGGGACGGGAGGGCCGATCGTACGAGCAGTACTTC
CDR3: CASGKGREGRSYEQYF

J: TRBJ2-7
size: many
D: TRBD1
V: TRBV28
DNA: TGTGCCAGCGGGACAGTTTCAAGCTTCTCGTACGAGCAGTACTTC
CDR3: CASGTVSSFSYEQYF

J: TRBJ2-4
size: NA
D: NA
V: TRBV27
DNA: TGTGCCTGCAGTTTATCCCCGACAGGAGCCAAAAACATTCAGTACTTC
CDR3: CACSLSPTGAKNIQYF

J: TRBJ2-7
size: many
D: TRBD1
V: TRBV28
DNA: TGTGCCAGCGGGCAGGGGGCGCTTACCCCCTACGAGCAGTACTTC
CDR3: CASGQGALTPYEQYF

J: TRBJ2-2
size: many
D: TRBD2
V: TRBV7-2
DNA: TGTGCCAGCAGCTTCCGACTAGCGGGCCAATCCGGGGAGCTGTTTTTT
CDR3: CASSFRLAGQSGELFF